This TCR beta chain was found in a study of cytomegalovirus exposure and HLA in healthy donors. A multiplex PCR was run with 60 Vbeta primers and 13 Jbeta primers. Measured with immunoSEQ multiplex PCR; TCRdb has only the in-frame clones, and not every one. Among some 150,000 clones, about 80% were seen once, and the ten largest hold 4.5% to 6.5%. Overall study results and limits: Reportedly, a later analysis found an Asian-associated ancestry cluster had fewer N-insertions than the approximately 670-donor mean. Cytomegalovirus association was assigned to approximately 160 TCR beta chains. The majority of CMV-associated TCR beta chains were reported as apparently HLA-restricted in a later analysis. Previously analyzed data showed that most TCR beta V segments were productive at a frequency of about 90% or about 30%.

In this sample, this clone turned up many times. Its antigen is unknown. The clonotype comes from a male donor in good health and CMV-seronegative. Sequencing was carried out using PBMCs.

The chain's CDR3 is CASSQVQGYEQYF. DNA of the CDR3: TGTGCCAGCAGCCAAGTTCAGGGCTACGAGCAGTACTTC. The chain is built from TRBV4-2 and TRBJ2-7, with a tentative D call TRBD1 (5 bases). V lost 1 base to trimming and J lost 3 bases, with 7 bases between them. CDR3 length equals 13 residues. CDR1 and CDR2 from the germline V gene are LGHNA and YNFKEQ.